This T cell receptor (beta chain) was profiled in a study of blood T cell repertoires in COVID-19 (dated by TCRdb to 2018 to 2020). For the wider study: Samples from collaborators originated in the United States, Italy and Spain and spanned both the acute and convalescent phases of COVID-19. The prospective study material was composed of cDNA or gDNA derived from T cells, B-cell-depleted T cells, or PBMCs. Subjects who had been exposed to COVID-19, were actively infected with it, or had recovered from it provided the deeply sampled blood TCRbeta repertoires that made up the dataset. A freely available public database, intended as a resource for researchers studying the immune response to SARS-CoV-2, is where the repertoires were released. Samples came from the ongoing ImmuneRACE study (first 160 participants) plus 1,254 subjects from 6 global collaborators. The sample metadata nearly always contained a de-identified subject ID, COVID-19 status, age in years and sex. HLA class I and class II types, where available, came from metadata supplied by the sample provider rather than from assay-based typing. Overall results and qualifications from the work: The quantity of clinical and demographic metadata differed by source and by participant and was supplied without curation.

The CDR3, from cysteine to phenylalanine, totals 14 residues. Solely the CDR3 DNA is kept, with 42 bases framed from the first base. Trimming takes 5 bases from V and 5 bases from J, and the germline ends sit 13 bases apart. According to the germline V gene, CDR1 reads SGHNT and CDR2 reads YENEEA. A word on this clone: No cognate antigen has been identified for it. Qualities for individual bases were not recorded, and no much larger clone is one base off.

TCRbeta CDR3 regions were amplified from genomic DNA using the immunoSEQ Assay, a bias-controlled multiplex PCR. In the original analysis: The number of nucleated cells in each sample was estimated from the amplification of reference gene primers within the assay. To quantify the absolute abundance of each unique TCRbeta CDR3 rearrangement, sequence reads were collapsed and filtered. Productive Simpson clonality was computed per sample as the square root of Simpson's diversity index over productive rearrangements. TCRdb limited this immuneACCESS table to in-frame rearrangements with V and J called. A share of clones is missing; checked studies link under half to unresolved V genes, and the rest is unexplained. V and J calls and clone size follow that table, whereas D and trimming were derived from the DNA. This sample gives approximately 99,000 clones in total; 88% of them show up just once. The ten largest clones take up around 1.9% of the sample.

At one collaborating source in Seattle, patients were enrolled during active infection and were followed longitudinally through the course of disease. Collaborating institutions collected whole blood in K2EDTA tubes following their own protocols. For TCRbeta analysis, collaborator samples were shipped as frozen whole blood, as isolated PBMCs, or as DNA extracted from either sample type. Recombination joined TRBV11-3 with TRBJ2-1; a tentative D call is TRBD2 (7 bases match). Sequencing was carried out using peripheral blood. This clonotype was sampled from a man over 45 with COVID-19, enrolled during active disease. Here is the DNA: TGTGCCAGCAGCAGGGGGGGAGACAACAATGAGCAGTTCTTC. This yields the protein CASSRGGDNNEQFF.